One and the same sample provided the 30 T cell receptor beta chains below, sequenced in a study of blood T cell repertoires in COVID-19. Here immunoSEQ multiplex PCR was the method, and the copy in TCRdb shows in-frame clones only, minus some. Among 110,000 or so clones listed, 80% to 90% were seen once. The sample comprised peripheral blood. All receptors come from a man between 65 and 85 years old who had recovered from COVID-19.

This rearrangement joins TRBV5-1 to TRBJ2-5; weak D call: TRBD2 (5 bases). Germline V gene sequence: CDR1 SGHRS, CDR2 YFSETQ. The CDR3 loop spans 15 amino acids. Trimming left V 0 bases short and J 2 bases short, with 11 bases between. The CDR3 sequence is CASSLERQLQETQYF. The CDR3 DNA sequence: TGCGCCAGCAGCTTGGAGCGGCAGCTACAAGAGACCCAGTACTTC.

V usage is TRBV7-9 and J usage is TRBJ2-2; TRBD1 might be the D (6 bases). Trimming cost V 5 bases and J 7 bases, with 11 bases left between them. This CDR3 is built from 13 residues. Germline-derived CDR1 and CDR2 are SEHNR and FQNEAQ (reference sequence). The CDR3 DNA is TGTGCCAGCAGCACGCAAGGGGGCGGGGAGCTGTTTTTT. It is translated as CASSTQGGGELFF.

The chain links TRBV28 to TRBJ2-3; no reliable D call. The germline CDR1 and CDR2 sequences are MDHEN and SYDVKM. The CDR3 runs to 16 residues. V lost 6 bases and J 0 bases, leaving 16 bases between the germline ends. In DNA, the CDR3 is TGTGCCAGCAGCCAAACTATCCCCGTTAGCACAGATACGCAGTATTTT. It translates to CASSQTIPVSTDTQYF.

The genes are TRBV10-1 and TRBJ2-7; 7 bases align to TRBD2. Trimming removed 6 bases from V and 5 bases from J; junction bases left unmatched: 16. CDR3 length: 16 residues. Looked up from germline, CDR1 is WNHNN and CDR2 is SYGVQD (reference sequence). CDR3 amino acids: CASSFVKGGPVNEQYF. As DNA, the CDR3 is TGCGCCAGCAGCTTTGTCAAGGGAGGGCCTGTGAACGAGCAGTACTTC.

V and J are TRBV7-8 and TRBJ2-4, with 8 positions matching TRBD1. V gave up 1 base and J gave up 3 bases; unmatched junction bases: 5. The CDR3 totals 16 residues. The germline gives CDR1 SGHVS, CDR2 FQNEAQ. CDR3 protein: CASSLGYRGVKNIQYF. The CDR3 bases are TGTGCCAGCAGCTTAGGTTACAGGGGGGTCAAAAACATTCAGTACTTC.

This clone was seen a few times. The V gene is TRBV28, the J gene TRBJ1-2; D is undetermined. The CDR3 has 12 residues. The V and J ends lost 4 bases and 8 bases respectively, with 11 bases between them. Per germline, CDR1 MDHEN and CDR2 SYDVKM. In nucleotides, the CDR3 is TGTGCCAGCAGTTGGGGTACGGGGGGCTACACCTTC. Protein sequence: CASSWGTGGYTF.

In DNA form, the CDR3 reads TGTGCCTGGAGTGCCTTGGGAGGGACCCAGTACTTC. Protein product: CAWSALGGTQYF. This rearrangement joins TRBV30 to TRBJ2-5; D possibly corresponds to TRBD2 (6 bases). CDR1 is GTSNPN, CDR2 SVGIG, per germline (reference sequence). Trimming removed 1 base at V and 7 bases at J, with 10 bases between. The CDR3 has 12 amino acids.

The rearrangement links TRBV11-1 to TRBJ2-2, with D unclear. The CDR3 has 13 amino acids. Trimming left V 2 bases short and J 4 bases short, with 5 bases between. The germline V gene encodes CDR1 SGHAT and CDR2 FQDESV (reference sequence). DNA for the CDR3: TGTGCCAGCAGCTTACGAGGCACCGGGGAGCTGTTTTTT. It specifies CASSLRGTGELFF.

This clone was found many times. This rearrangement joins TRBV4-1 to TRBJ2-3; 7 bases fit TRBD1. Trimming removed 0 bases from V and 4 bases from J; junction bases left unmatched: 4. Germline V gene lookup returns CDR1 MGHRA and CDR2 YSYEKL. The CDR3 consists of 15 residues. The CDR3 spells CASSQEGQRPDTQYF. CDR3 sequence (DNA): TGCGCCAGCAGCCAAGAGGGACAGAGGCCAGATACGCAGTATTTT.

The J gene is TRBJ1-4, the V gene TRBV27; D is ambiguous. Trimming left V 5 bases short and J 0 bases short, with 10 bases between. This CDR3 has 15 amino acids. The germline gives CDR1 MNHEY, CDR2 SMNVEV (reference sequence). The CDR3 bases are TGTGCCAGCAGTCCCCGGGTAACAACTAATGAAAAACTGTTTTTT. Translation gives CASSPRVTTNEKLFF.

The chain carries TRBV5-1 and TRBJ2-3; TRBD1 might be the D (5 bases). V was pared by 2 bases and J by 0 bases, with 16 bases between. The CDR3 runs 17 residues. CDR1 is SGHRS and CDR2 is YFSETQ in the germline V gene. CDR3 protein: CASSFPLMGRSTDTQYF. In DNA form, the CDR3 reads TGCGCCAGCAGCTTCCCGCTTATGGGGCGGAGCACAGATACGCAGTATTTT.

The chain employs TRBV7-8 and TRBJ2-1, with 9 bases fitting TRBD1. The length of the CDR3 is 15 residues. Germline V gene lookup returns CDR1 SGHVS and CDR2 FQNEAQ. The junction had 6 bases not matched to a gene; V was cut back by 0 bases and J by 9 bases. The CDR3 is CASSLARQGEAEQFF. The CDR3 DNA is TGTGCCAGCAGCTTAGCCCGACAGGGGGAGGCTGAGCAGTTCTTC.

The chain uses TRBV2 and TRBJ2-1, with TRBD2 as a possible D gene (5 bases). Germline loops: CDR1 SNHLY, CDR2 FYNNEI. Between the trimmed V and J ends, which lost 3 bases and 0 bases, there was a span of 18 bases. This CDR3 spans 18 amino acids. The CDR3 region has the DNA TGTGCCAGCAGTGATCAAATCGGGTCCCGGGGCTCCTACAATGAGCAGTTCTTC. It codes for CASSDQIGSRGSYNEQFF.

The rearrangement uses TRBV4-2 and TRBJ2-6; D uncertain. Deletions cut 0 bases from V and 1 base from J, with 7 bases between. Germline assignment: CDR1 LGHNA and CDR2 YNFKEQ. This CDR3 region has 16 residues. DNA of the CDR3: TGTGCCAGCAGCCAAGACATCGGGTCTGGGGCCAACGTCCTGACTTTC. Protein sequence: CASSQDIGSGANVLTF.

The rearrangement uses TRBV9 and TRBJ1-2; perhaps TRBD1 as D (6 bases). CDR1 and CDR2 (germline): SGDLS, YYNGEE. This CDR3 region has 15 residues. The V end was cut by 0 bases, the J end by 4 bases, with 13 bases between. CDR3 nucleotides: TGTGCCAGCAGCGTAGCTCCAGGGGATTTCTATGGCTACACCTTC. It is translated as CASSVAPGDFYGYTF.

As to this clone: A read error may produce the germline difference seen at one junction end. The V and J genes are TRBV28 and TRBJ1-4, with D possibly being TRBD1 (6 bases). Per the germline V gene, CDR1 is MDHEN and CDR2 is SYDVKM. The CDR3 totals 14 residues. The CDR3 region is CASSPLFGQRRTHF. CDR3 nucleotide sequence: TGTGCCAGCAGTCCCCTATTTGGACAGCGAAGGACTCATTTT.

This clone appeared a few times. J is TRBJ2-1 and V is TRBV7-2; the match to TRBD1 covers 10 bases. With 5 bases clipped from V and 6 bases from J, the junction kept 10 bases outside the gene matches. Germline values: CDR1 SGHTA, CDR2 FQGNSA. This CDR3 region has 16 residues. The CDR3 is CASSPPGTGEANEQFF. For the CDR3, the DNA is TGTGCCAGCAGCCCCCCCGGGACAGGGGAAGCCAATGAGCAGTTCTTC.

This chain links TRBV6-1 with TRBJ2-7; possibly TRBD1 for D (6 bases). Germline CDR1 and CDR2: MNHNS and SASEGT. V lost 3 bases, J lost 2 bases, and 14 bases lay in between. The length of the CDR3 is 15 residues. The CDR3 spells CASSDPGTTAYEQYF. The CDR3 bases are TGTGCCAGCAGTGACCCCGGGACAACAGCCTACGAGCAGTACTTC.

This chain links TRBV7-9 with TRBJ1-1; the D gene is possibly TRBD1 (6 bases). The V end was cut by 1 base, the J end by 1 base, with 7 bases between. The CDR3 length is 14 residues. The germline V gene encodes CDR1 SEHNR and CDR2 FQNEAQ (reference sequence). The CDR3 sequence is CASSLGTENTEAFF. CDR3 bases: TGTGCCAGCAGCTTAGGGACAGAGAACACTGAAGCTTTCTTT.

This chain links TRBV2 with TRBJ2-1, with no clear D. CDR3 length equals 14 residues. V lost 7 bases and J 6 bases, leaving 16 bases between the germline ends. Germline-derived CDR1 and CDR2 are SNHLY and FYNNEI. CDR3 in DNA: TGTGCCAGCAATAGACTCAGCTCCGGCAATGAGCAGTTCTTC. This gives the protein CASNRLSSGNEQFF.

This chain uses TRBV6-5 with TRBJ2-7; the D gene is possibly TRBD1 (5 bases). V lost 6 bases to trimming and J lost 0 bases, with 12 bases between them. Germline CDR1 is MNHEY and CDR2 is SVGAGI. This CDR3 is 14 amino acids long. DNA for the CDR3: TGTGCCAGCAGGAAGGAGACAGTCTCCTACGAGCAGTACTTC. It yields the protein CASRKETVSYEQYF.

On this clone itself: Additional DNA sequences in this sample encode the identical CDR3. V is TRBV24-1 and J is TRBJ2-2; a weak D match, TRBD1 (5 bases). The V gene's germline CDR1 is KGHDR and CDR2 SFDVKD. V was shortened by 9 bases and J by 0 bases, with 10 bases between the two germline ends. There are 14 residues in the CDR3. CDR3 coding DNA: TGTGCCACCGGCGTGGACACGAACACCGGGGAGCTGTTTTTT. It yields the protein CATGVDTNTGELFF.

The chain recombines TRBV5-4 with TRBJ2-2; TRBD1 matches 7 bases. Germline CDR1 SGHNT, CDR2 YYREEE (reference sequence). This CDR3 has 13 residues. The J segment lost 11 bases and the V segment lost 5 bases, leaving 9 bases of the junction unmatched. CDR3 sequence (DNA): TGTGCCAGCAGGCCAGGGGGTGGCGGTGAGCTGTTTTTT. Protein product: CASRPGGGGELFF.

The chain employs TRBV6-5 and TRBJ1-1, with 8 bases matching TRBD1. V shed 4 bases, J shed 8 bases, and the junction held 9 bases outside the gene matches. This CDR3 is built from 14 residues. CDR1 is MNHEY and CDR2 is SVGAGI in the germline V gene. CDR3 in amino acids: CASSSWTGSSEAFF. The DNA for the CDR3 is TGTGCCAGCAGTTCCTGGACAGGGAGCTCCGAAGCTTTCTTT.

This clone was counted a few times. This sample also contains other DNA sequences that code for the same CDR3. The chain uses TRBV5-1 and TRBJ2-2, with 10 bases fitting TRBD1. Germline CDR1 is SGHRS and CDR2 is YFSETQ. V lost 0 bases and J lost 3; bases outside the gene matches: 2. CDR3 length: 16 residues. The CDR3 loop is CASSLAGQGYTGELFF. The CDR3 coding sequence is TGCGCCAGCAGCTTGGCGGGACAGGGGTACACCGGGGAGCTGTTTTTT. Full variable domain (outside the CDR3, taken from reference TRBV5-1 and TRBJ2-2): KAGVTQTPRYLIKTRGQQVTLSCSPISGHRSVSWYQQTPGQGLQFLFEYFSETQRNKGNFPGRFSGRQFSNSRSEMNVSTLELGDSALYLCASSLAGQGYTGELFFGEGSRLTVL.

The count of this clone is one. The chain carries TRBV11-2 and TRBJ2-7; 7 bases match TRBD1. The trim removed 1 base at V and 6 bases at J, leaving 3 bases unmatched. This CDR3 spans 13 amino acids. Per the germline V gene, CDR1 is SGHAT and CDR2 is FQNNGV. The CDR3 spells CASSLGAGGEQYF. CDR3 coding DNA: TGTGCCAGCAGCTTAGGGGCAGGGGGCGAGCAGTACTTC.

The V and J genes are TRBV2 and TRBJ2-3; 10 bases map to TRBD2. The CDR3 contains 17 residues. Unmatched junction bases numbered 13, after V lost 10 bases and J lost 0 bases. From germline, CDR1 is SNHLY and CDR2 FYNNEI. The CDR3 DNA sequence: TGTGCCAATTTAGCGGGGGGCCAGATGATAAGCACAGATACGCAGTATTTT. This sequence encodes CANLAGGQMISTDTQYF.

This sequence joins TRBV5-4 and TRBJ1-6, with 11 bases aligning to TRBD1. Germline V gene lookup returns CDR1 SGHNT and CDR2 YYREEE (reference sequence). The CDR3 runs to 16 residues. V lost 4 bases, J lost 4 bases, and 4 bases stayed unmatched. CDR3 sequence reads: CASSPGDRGYNSPLHF. CDR3 nucleotides: TGTGCCAGCAGCCCGGGGGACAGGGGGTATAATTCACCCCTCCACTTT.

Notes on this clone: One end of the junction fails to match germline, which may point to a read error. The chain combines TRBV7-9 with TRBJ1-1; possibly TRBD1 for D (5 bases). This CDR3 is built from 13 residues. The germline V gene encodes CDR1 SEHNR and CDR2 FQNEAQ (reference sequence). CDR3 protein: CASSSQGDTPRTF. The CDR3 region has the DNA TGTGCCAGCAGCTCCCAAGGGGATACGCCCCGAACCTTT.

This clone was observed once. The J gene is TRBJ2-7, the V gene TRBV5-1; 8 bases agree with TRBD2. Looked up from germline, CDR1 is SGHRS and CDR2 is YFSETQ. The ends lost 8 bases at V and 1 base at J; junction bases unmatched: 11. This CDR3 has 15 residues. The CDR3 here is CASFQGPGGSYEQYF. Here the CDR3 DNA reads TGCGCCAGTTTTCAGGGACCGGGAGGGTCCTACGAGCAGTACTTC.